This record concerns one TCR beta chain sequence. Its antigen is unidentified. The CDR3 sequence is 16 residues long. With 1 base clipped from V and 9 bases from J, the junction kept 11 bases outside the gene matches. CDR1 is LNHNV and CDR2 is YYDKDF in the germline V gene (reference sequence). TCRdb fed the reads into MiXCR, producing one record per CDR3 protein. The sample has around 740,000 distinct CDR3 sequences; about a third are singletons. These data are taken from a study of T cell repertoires in cytomegalovirus infection. For the study at large: From public TCR beta signatures came an indication of both CMV infection and matching HLA type.

Whole-study results and caveats: Summed frequency of shared TCR beta families picked out CMV carriers who also had the relevant HLA. Dominating the ex vivo response were TCR beta clonotypes that were CMV-specific and HLA-C-restricted.

Sequencing was performed on PBMCs. This receptor was obtained from a human donor in good health (CMV status not recorded). Some clones in this sample may be carry-over from other donors' samples. The chain recombines TRBV15 with TRBJ2-1; 8 bases line up with TRBD1. The chain's CDR3 is CATSRGRDRNAGEQFF. As DNA, the CDR3 is TGTGCCACCAGCAGAGGCCGGGACAGGAATGCTGGTGAGCAGTTCTTC.